A single sample gave rise to the 28 T cell receptor beta chains below, sequenced in a study of shared clonotypes between healthy human individuals. Data came from immunoSEQ multiplex PCR; TCRdb stores just in-frame clones and leaves some out. The sample yields about 2.3 million clones, around 92% seen once. The sample taken for sequencing was naive CD4+ T cells from PBMCs. Subset defined: CD45RA+ positively selected. The receptors stem from a man between 18 and 35 years old in good health. Some clones in this sample may be carry-over from other donors' samples.

This chain links TRBV19 with TRBJ1-1, with D maybe TRBD1 (5 bases). V shed 5 bases and J shed 5 bases, with 15 bases lying between them. There are 14 residues in the CDR3. Germline V gives CDR1 LNHDA, CDR2 SQIVND (reference sequence). The DNA of the CDR3 is TGTGCCAGTAGTTATTCCGGGCGGGGGACTGAAGCTTTCTTT. Its translation is CASSYSGRGTEAFF.

The CDR3 protein is CASSPRLQGAYEQYF. DNA of the CDR3: TGCGCCAGCAGCCCCCGTTTGCAGGGGGCCTACGAGCAGTACTTC. The J gene is TRBJ2-7, the V gene TRBV5-1, with 7 nucleotides matching TRBD1. After removal of 4 bases from V and 2 bases from J, the junction contained 9 bases not matched to a gene. Germline V gives CDR1 SGHRS, CDR2 YFSETQ. There are 15 residues in the CDR3.

V gene TRBV6-6 combines with J gene TRBJ2-2, with D unresolved. V was cut by 2 bases and J by 2 bases, with 12 bases left in between. The germline V gene encodes CDR1 MNHNY and CDR2 SVGAGI (reference sequence). There are 16 residues in the CDR3. For the CDR3, the DNA is TGTGCCAGCAGTTACGAGAACAGCCCCAACACCGGGGAGCTGTTTTTT. Protein sequence: CASSYENSPNTGELFF.

V gene TRBV28 combines with J gene TRBJ1-4; D remains unclear. CDR3 length: 15 amino acids. Germline V gives CDR1 MDHEN, CDR2 SYDVKM. V was shortened by 6 bases and J by 0 bases, with 11 bases between the two germline ends. The CDR3 protein is CASRSGSTTNEKLFF. CDR3 nucleotide sequence: TGTGCCAGCAGGTCGGGATCTACAACTAATGAAAAACTGTTTTTT. Filled out from reference TRBV28 and TRBJ1-4, the complete variable domain reads DVKVTQSSRYLVKRTGEKVFLECVQDMDHENMFWYRQDPGLGLRLIYFSYDVKMKEKGDIPEGYSVSREKKERFSLILESASTNQTSMYLCASRSGSTTNEKLFFGSGTQLSVL.

The gene calls are TRBV5-4 and TRBJ2-1, with TRBD2 matching 9 bases. The V gene end was trimmed by 4 bases and the J gene end by 10 bases; junction bases not matched to a gene: 9. CDR3 length equals 14 residues. The germline gives CDR1 SGHNT, CDR2 YYREEE (reference sequence). CDR3 sequence: CASSRLAGTPEQFF. As DNA, the CDR3 is TGTGCCAGCAGCCGCCTAGCGGGGACGCCGGAGCAGTTCTTC.

The chain is built from TRBV6-1 and TRBJ1-5; TRBD1 might be the D (6 bases). The CDR3 covers 16 residues. The germline V gene has CDR1 MNHNS and CDR2 SASEGT. The V end was cut by 6 bases, the J end by 1 base, with 16 bases between. CDR3 sequence: CASSETGISSNQPQHF. For the CDR3, the DNA is TGTGCCAGCAGCGAAACAGGGATCAGCAGCAATCAGCCCCAGCATTTT.

This clone showed up just a few times. V is TRBV5-1 and J is TRBJ1-5; D call uncertain. This CDR3 is 15 amino acids long. Trimming took 0 bases from V and 1 from J, leaving 8 bases between them. Germline V gene sequence: CDR1 SGHRS, CDR2 YFSETQ. The CDR3 is CASSLGHPSNQPQHF. The CDR3 coding sequence is TGCGCCAGCAGCTTGGGACACCCCAGCAATCAGCCCCAGCATTTT.

A remark on this clone: This specimen includes other DNA sequences encoding the same CDR3. The V and J genes are TRBV29-1 and TRBJ1-1, with 7 bases that match TRBD1. Germline-derived CDR1 and CDR2 are SQVTM and ANQGSEA. With 6 bases clipped from V and 1 base from J, the junction kept 5 bases outside the gene matches. The CDR3 totals 13 residues. The CDR3 sequence is CSVERQGNTEAFF. As DNA, the CDR3 is TGCAGCGTGGAGAGACAGGGGAACACTGAAGCTTTCTTT.

V is TRBV6-6 and J is TRBJ2-7; TRBD1 is a possible D gene (5 bases). This CDR3 is 14 amino acids long. Trimming stripped 2 bases from V and 0 bases from J, with 8 bases between. CDR1 and CDR2 from the germline V gene are MNHNY and SVGAGI (reference sequence). The CDR3 protein is CASSYLQGSYEQYF. The CDR3 DNA sequence: TGTGCCAGCAGTTACCTTCAGGGCTCCTACGAGCAGTACTTC.

The rearrangement joins TRBV4-3 to TRBJ2-7; D is unresolved. The germline CDR1 and CDR2 sequences are LGHNA and YSLEER. This CDR3 contains 14 residues. Between the trimmed V and J ends, which lost 4 bases and 2 bases, there was a span of 12 bases. CDR3 bases: TGCGCCAGCAGCCCTCCTGGTTGGCCCTACGAGCAGTACTTC. Residues: CASSPPGWPYEQYF.

J is TRBJ2-7 and V is TRBV30, with 10 nucleotides matching TRBD2. Germline values: CDR1 GTSNPN, CDR2 SVGIG (reference sequence). V dropped 2 bases and J dropped 2; count of bases not matched to a gene: 3. This CDR3 region has 14 residues. CDR3 region: CAWSTLAGAYEQYF. The CDR3 DNA is TGTGCCTGGAGTACTCTAGCGGGGGCCTACGAGCAGTACTTC. The full variable domain, in which reference TRBV30 and TRBJ2-7 provide the parts outside the CDR3, is SQTIHQWPATLVQPVGSPLSLECTVEGTSNPNLYWYRQAAGRGLQLLFYSVGIGQISSEVPQNLSASRPQDRQFILSSKKLLLSDSGFYLCAWSTLAGAYEQYFGPGTRLTVT.

This sequence joins TRBV5-4 and TRBJ2-7; 7 bases align to TRBD1. This CDR3 has 15 amino acids. V was pared by 2 bases and J by 3 bases, with 8 bases of the junction left unmatched. Germline loops: CDR1 SGHNT, CDR2 YYREEE (reference sequence). The CDR3 nucleotides are TGTGCCAGCAGCTTCTCCGGGACAGCCATCTACGAGCAGTACTTC. The encoded protein is CASSFSGTAIYEQYF.

The chain recombines TRBV7-2 with TRBJ2-1; no reliable D call. The CDR3 totals 13 residues. CDR1 and CDR2 (germline): SGHTA, FQGNSA. V lost 3 bases and J lost 3, with 6 bases in between. CDR3 amino acids: CASSFYDYNEQFF. CDR3 DNA: TGTGCCAGCAGCTTTTACGACTACAATGAGCAGTTCTTC.

This clone appeared a single time. The genes are TRBV6-5 and TRBJ2-6, with no clear D. The V gene's germline CDR1 is MNHEY and CDR2 SVGAGI. Trimming left V 5 bases short and J 4 bases short, with 9 bases between. The CDR3 extends over 14 amino acids. CDR3 coding DNA: TGTGCCAGCAGTCCACTCCCCGGGGCCAACGTCCTGACTTTC. Its translation: CASSPLPGANVLTF.

This rearrangement joins TRBV9 to TRBJ2-5; D perhaps matches TRBD2 (6 bases). CDR1 and CDR2 from the germline V gene are SGDLS and YYNGEE. The CDR3 totals 14 residues. Trimming pared 3 bases from V and 2 bases from J, leaving 11 bases between. CDR3 loop: CASSEGLTQETQYF. The CDR3 bases are TGTGCCAGCAGCGAGGGACTCACTCAAGAGACCCAGTACTTC.

This clone occurred once. The chain uses TRBV21-1 and TRBJ2-3; the table assigns TRBD2, which was not confirmed against the DNA. TRBV21-1 has pseudogene status. The CDR3 contains 16 residues. CDR3 in amino acids: CASSKGASGRSDTQYF. Here the CDR3 DNA reads TGTGCCAGCAGCAAGGGAGCTAGCGGGAGGTCAGATACGCAGTATTTT.

This chain connects TRBV28 to TRBJ1-6, with D possibly TRBD1 on 6 matching bases. This CDR3 spans 16 amino acids. CDR1 and CDR2 (germline): MDHEN, SYDVKM. Trimming took 5 bases from V and 9 from J, leaving 20 bases between them. CDR3 DNA: TGTGCCAGCAGTCCCCCGTATCACAGGGTCGCTTCACCCCTCCACTTT. Protein sequence: CASSPPYHRVASPLHF.

This clone was seen a single time. The genes are TRBV28 and TRBJ1-2; possibly TRBD1 for D (5 bases). Germline V gives CDR1 MDHEN, CDR2 SYDVKM. This CDR3 comprises 12 residues. The V and J ends lost 5 bases and 8 bases respectively, with 12 bases between them. CDR3 DNA: TGTGCCAGCAGTCCCCGGGGACTCGGCTACACCTTC. It is translated as CASSPRGLGYTF.

J is TRBJ2-1 and V is TRBV4-1; TRBD1 aligns across 9 bases. The CDR3 is 18 residues long. With 0 bases clipped from V and 6 bases from J, the junction kept 12 bases outside the gene matches. The V gene's germline CDR1 is MGHRA and CDR2 YSYEKL. In DNA, the CDR3 is TGCGCCAGCAGCCAAGAAACGAGGGGACAGGGAGGTTTCAATGAGCAGTTCTTC. As protein: CASSQETRGQGGFNEQFF.

A single count supports this clone. The chain is built from TRBV28 and TRBJ1-4; TRBD1 agrees at 10 bases. Germline values: CDR1 MDHEN, CDR2 SYDVKM. Trimming took 6 bases from V and 0 from J; bases not matched to a gene: 10. This CDR3 contains 18 residues. CDR3 region: CASRLDRGHFATNEKLFF. The CDR3, as DNA: TGTGCCAGCAGACTAGACAGGGGGCACTTTGCAACTAATGAAAAACTGTTTTTT.

This clone was recorded once. This rearrangement joins TRBV7-3 to TRBJ2-1; 10 bases are shared with TRBD2. Trimming at V came to 5 bases and at J to 6 bases, leaving 4 bases not matched to a gene. The CDR3 is 14 amino acids. Germline V gives CDR1 SGHTA, CDR2 FQGTGA. CDR3 DNA sequence: TGTGCCAGCAGCAATAGCGGGGGGTTCAATGAGCAGTTCTTC. Its translation: CASSNSGGFNEQFF.

This clone has a single count. The V and J genes are TRBV19 and TRBJ2-1, with D tentatively TRBD2 (6 bases). CDR3 length: 16 residues. V lost 6 bases, J lost 1 base, and 16 bases lay in between. CDR1 is LNHDA, CDR2 SQIVND, per germline (reference sequence). This CDR3 reads CASSRGGGRSYNEQFF. CDR3 DNA: TGTGCCAGTAGCCGGGGAGGCGGGCGATCCTACAATGAGCAGTTCTTC.

The chain has TRBV28 and TRBJ2-1; 15 bases agree with TRBD2. The length of the CDR3 is 17 residues. After removal of 5 bases from V and 11 bases from J, the junction contained 13 bases not matched to a gene. From germline, CDR1 is MDHEN and CDR2 SYDVKM. The CDR3, as DNA: TGTGCCAGCAGTCTCCCGGGACTAGCGGGAGGAGCGGGACAGCAGTTCTTC. This sequence encodes CASSLPGLAGGAGQQFF.

This CDR3 is CASSLAGRAEQFF. The CDR3 region has the DNA TGTGCCAGCAGCTTAGCCGGACGGGCAGAGCAGTTCTTC. The chain links TRBV7-7 to TRBJ2-1; D is unclear. The CDR3 contains 13 residues. Germline CDR1 SSHAT, CDR2 FNYEAQ (reference sequence). V was pared by 0 bases and J by 10 bases, with 10 bases between.

The chain employs TRBV5-5 and TRBJ1-4; 12 nucleotides line up with TRBD1. V shed 4 bases, J shed 8 bases, and the junction held 3 bases outside the gene matches. Germline lookup yields CDR1 SGHKS and CDR2 YYEKEE (reference sequence). CDR3 length: 14 amino acids. The CDR3 here is CASSGGTGGEKLFF. Here the CDR3 DNA reads TGTGCCAGCAGCGGAGGGACAGGGGGCGAAAAACTGTTTTTT.

The V and J genes are TRBV4-2 and TRBJ1-3; possibly TRBD1 for D (5 bases). The CDR3 length is 17 residues. With 3 bases removed from V and 4 bases from J, the gap between germline ends came to 19 bases. Germline CDR1 LGHNA, CDR2 YNFKEQ. CDR3 nucleotide sequence: TGTGCCAGCAGCCAGGGGGAACCGGGAATGAGCGGAAACACCATATATTTT. This codes for CASSQGEPGMSGNTIYF.

The V gene is TRBV5-4, the J gene TRBJ2-3; no firm D call. Germline V gives CDR1 SGHNT, CDR2 YYREEE (reference sequence). Trimming pared 5 bases from V and 1 base from J, leaving 14 bases between. This CDR3 has 15 residues. CDR3 region: CASSRLLAGTDTQYF. The CDR3, as DNA: TGTGCCAGCAGTCGGCTACTCGCGGGCACAGATACGCAGTATTTT.

The genes are TRBV6-1 and TRBJ1-1, with a possible D match to TRBD1 (5 bases). Trimming removed 3 bases from V and 8 bases from J, with 13 bases in between. The CDR3 is 13 amino acids. CDR1 and CDR2 from the germline V gene are MNHNS and SASEGT. CDR3 DNA sequence: TGTGCCAGCAGTGACCCCGGGGCGCAAGAAGCTTTCTTT. Protein sequence: CASSDPGAQEAFF.